Each of the 14 T cell receptor beta chains below was sequenced from the same sample in a study of control samples from healthy donors and cancer patients (dated by TCRdb to between 2020 and 2021). The library was produced with the immunoSEQ multiplex PCR assay. TCRdb took over this immuneACCESS table, retaining in-frame rearrangements with V and J assigned. Such tables are incomplete; in checked studies, under half of the missing clones stem from an unresolved V gene, and the remainder is unexplained. This sample is represented by roughly 40,000 clones; roughly 80% of them were singletons. The top ten constitute over 45% of the sample. Sequencing was carried out using blood. These receptors were obtained from a man between 60 and 75 years old in good health.

The table lists this clone with a count of one. The chain is built from TRBV27 and TRBJ1-3, with D perhaps TRBD1 (5 bases). Between the trimmed V and J ends, which lost 5 bases and 2 bases, there was a span of 13 bases. Germline values: CDR1 MNHEY, CDR2 SMNVEV (reference sequence). The CDR3 covers 15 residues. The CDR3 spells CASSPDTVPGNTIYF. The CDR3 DNA reads TGTGCCAGCAGTCCGGACACGGTTCCTGGAAACACCATATATTTT.

CDR3 DNA sequence: TGTGCCAGCAGCTTTGCGTCGGTGAACACTGAAGCTTTCTTT. It translates to CASSFASVNTEAFF. The chain employs TRBV7-2 and TRBJ1-1; D call uncertain. This CDR3 has 14 residues. Germline lookup yields CDR1 SGHTA and CDR2 FQGNSA. Trimming removed 3 bases from V and 0 bases from J, with 8 bases in between.

The V and J genes are TRBV7-6 and TRBJ2-1; no definite D call. Germline V CDR1 and CDR2: SGHVS, FNYEAQ. Trimming removed 5 bases from V and 7 bases from J, with 15 bases in between. The CDR3 is made up of 14 amino acids. The DNA for the CDR3 is TGTGCCAGCAGCCCCGGACGGTCACCTAATGAGCAGTTCTTC. Its translation is CASSPGRSPNEQFF.

The chain links TRBV19 to TRBJ1-6; D might be TRBD1 (6 bases). CDR3 length: 13 amino acids. From germline, CDR1 is LNHDA and CDR2 SQIVND (reference sequence). Trimming stripped 5 bases from V and 6 bases from J, with 8 bases between. CDR3 in amino acids: CASSSGVNSPLHF. CDR3 nucleotides: TGTGCCAGTAGTTCAGGGGTTAATTCACCCCTCCACTTT.

This clone occurred once. V and J are TRBV19 and TRBJ1-3; 9 bases are a match to TRBD1. Germline assignment: CDR1 LNHDA and CDR2 SQIVND (reference sequence). The ends lost 4 bases at V and 4 bases at J; junction bases unmatched: 2. This CDR3 has 14 residues. Here the CDR3 DNA reads TGTGCCAGTAGTAACAGGGGGCTCGGAAACACCATATATTTT. Amino acids: CASSNRGLGNTIYF.

The rearrangement links TRBV5-1 to TRBJ1-1, with D possibly TRBD1 on 5 matching bases. The CDR3 runs to 14 residues. V was trimmed by 4 bases and J by 1 base, leaving 11 bases between them. The germline V gene encodes CDR1 SGHRS and CDR2 YFSETQ. CDR3 amino acids: CASSGDGSNTEAFF. CDR3 sequence (DNA): TGCGCCAGCAGCGGGGACGGATCGAACACTGAAGCTTTCTTT. The full variable domain, in which reference TRBV5-1 and TRBJ1-1 provide the parts outside the CDR3, is KAGVTQTPRYLIKTRGQQVTLSCSPISGHRSVSWYQQTPGQGLQFLFEYFSETQRNKGNFPGRFSGRQFSNSRSEMNVSTLELGDSALYLCASSGDGSNTEAFFGQGTRLTVV.

V and J are TRBV7-9 and TRBJ1-1, with D tentatively TRBD1 (6 bases). Germline-derived CDR1 and CDR2 are SEHNR and FQNEAQ (reference sequence). The V end was cut by 5 bases, the J end by 5 bases, with 12 bases between. CDR3 size: 13 residues. The CDR3 bases are TGTGCCAGCAGCCGGGACACTGAGACTGAAGCTTTCTTT. Protein sequence: CASSRDTETEAFF. The full variable domain, rest sourced from reference TRBV7-9 and TRBJ1-1, is DTGVSQNPRHKITKRGQNVTFRCDPISEHNRLYWYRQTLGQGPEFLTYFQNEAQLEKSRLLSDRFSAERPKGSFSTLEIQRTEQGDSAMYLCASSRDTETEAFFGQGTRLTVV.

This clone has a single count. The chain joins TRBV5-4 to TRBJ2-5, with D hard to call. Trimming removed 4 bases at V and 1 base at J, with 8 bases between. Looked up from germline, CDR1 is SGHNT and CDR2 is YYREEE (reference sequence). CDR3 length: 13 residues. The CDR3 bases are TGTGCCAGCAGCCTGCTAGGCCAAGAGACCCAGTACTTC. Amino acid sequence: CASSLLGQETQYF.

CDR3 in amino acids: CASGDRDRPREQYF. Written as DNA, the CDR3 is TGTGCCAGCGGGGACCGGGACAGGCCCCGCGAGCAGTACTTC. The V gene is TRBV18, the J gene TRBJ2-7; 8 bases match TRBD1. Germline CDR1 and CDR2: KGHSH and LQKENI. The J segment lost 6 bases and the V segment lost 8 bases, leaving 12 bases of the junction unmatched. The CDR3 loop spans 14 amino acids.

The chain has TRBV30 and TRBJ1-5; D is ambiguous. Germline CDR1 is GTSNPN and CDR2 is SVGIG (reference sequence). Trimming removed 3 bases from V and 2 bases from J, with 17 bases in between. The CDR3 spans 16 residues. DNA for the CDR3: TGTGCCTGGAGCGGGGTTTATAGCTCGGGCAATCAGCCCCAGCATTTT. Its translation is CAWSGVYSSGNQPQHF.

This clone was counted a single time. The rearrangement links TRBV4-1 to TRBJ2-1; a weak D match, TRBD2 (7 bases). V was cut by 0 bases and J by 6 bases, with 15 bases left in between. In germline, CDR1 is MGHRA, CDR2 YSYEKL. The CDR3 spans 16 residues. The CDR3 is CASSQDSRGGRNEQFF. Written as DNA, the CDR3 is TGCGCCAGCAGCCAAGATTCGAGGGGGGGCCGCAATGAGCAGTTCTTC.

The rearrangement links TRBV24-1 to TRBJ2-3, with 10 nucleotides matching TRBD2. This CDR3 is built from 13 residues. V shed 9 bases and J 2 bases; nucleotides not matched to a gene: 1. CDR1 and CDR2 from the germline V gene are KGHDR and SFDVKD. The CDR3 here is CATGTSVTDTQYF. CDR3 in DNA: TGTGCCACCGGGACTAGCGTCACAGATACGCAGTATTTT.

The genes are TRBV5-1 and TRBJ2-7, with D unclear. CDR3 length equals 15 residues. The germline CDR1 and CDR2 sequences are SGHRS and YFSETQ. Trimming pared 3 bases from V and 1 base from J, leaving 14 bases between. CDR3 bases: TGCGCCAGCAGCTATCGCCCGGGCCAGTCCTACGAGCAGTACTTC. Translated: CASSYRPGQSYEQYF.

The chain carries TRBV7-8 and TRBJ2-5, with 8 bases lining up with TRBD2. Germline V gene sequence: CDR1 SGHVS, CDR2 FQNEAQ. V lost 6 bases, J lost 4 bases, and 16 bases stayed unmatched. The CDR3 spans 17 residues. The CDR3 protein is CASRRLYSGVGGETQYF. The DNA for the CDR3 is TGTGCCAGCAGACGCCTATATAGCGGGGTAGGGGGAGAGACCCAGTACTTC.